This is a list of T cell receptor beta chains from one sample in a study of Ad26.COV2.S vaccination and SARS-CoV-2 variants. The data were produced by immunoSEQ multiplex PCR, yet TCRdb's version contains in-frame clones alone and is incomplete. The table shows about 410,000 clones, with 88% occurring only once. The sequences come from peripheral blood, collected in a trial of Ad26.COV2.S vaccine versus placebo. These receptors were obtained from a person between 18 and 59 years old who received the Ad26.COV2.S COVID-19 vaccine or a placebo. The CDR3 runs from the conserved cysteine through the conserved F or W. A D gene is named only where the DNA matches it firmly. Clone size appears in some rows only: once, few, many, or a class for an expanded clone.

j_call v_call clone_size d_call cdr3_aa cdr3_nt
TRBJ2-5 TRBV7-2 once - CASSFSGHQETQYF TGTGCCAGCAGCTTTTCAGGCCATCAAGAGACCCAGTACTTC
TRBJ2-2 TRBV10-3 - TRBD2 CAIGPSGGNTGELFF TGTGCCATCGGGCCTAGCGGGGGAAACACCGGGGAGCTGTTTTTT
TRBJ1-2 TRBV7-9 - TRBD1 CASSLSGDSYGYTF TGTGCCAGCAGCTTGTCGGGGGACAGCTATGGCTACACCTTC
TRBJ2-1 TRBV6-5 - - CASYKPYSYNEQFF TGTGCCAGCTACAAGCCCTACTCCTACAATGAGCAGTTCTTC
TRBJ2-7 TRBV27 - - CASSHGRNYEQYF TGTGCCAGCAGCCACGGACGAAACTACGAGCAGTACTTC
TRBJ1-5 TRBV27 - TRBD1 CASSLAGGISNQPQHF TGTGCCAGCAGTTTGGCAGGGGGCATTAGCAATCAGCCCCAGCATTTT
TRBJ1-1 TRBV29-1 - - CSVEARGGTEAFF TGCAGCGTTGAAGCGCGGGGTGGCACTGAAGCTTTCTTT
TRBJ2-7 TRBV5-6 - TRBD1 CASSWDRLGYEQYF TGTGCCAGCAGCTGGGACAGGCTCGGCTACGAGCAGTACTTC
TRBJ2-2 TRBV2 - - CASSEGGYANTGELFF TGTGCCAGCAGTGAAGGCGGGTACGCGAACACCGGGGAGCTGTTTTTT
TRBJ2-2 TRBV5-6 - - CASSLAGPGELFF TGTGCCAGCAGCTTGGCAGGGCCCGGGGAGCTGTTTTTT
TRBJ2-7 TRBV6-5 once - CASSYSRGVNGEQYF TGTGCCAGCAGTTACTCACGAGGGGTCAATGGCGAGCAGTACTTC
TRBJ2-6 TRBV19 - - CASSTGLHSGANVLTF TGTGCCAGTAGTACAGGTTTACACTCTGGGGCCAACGTCCTGACTTTC
TRBJ1-3 TRBV11-2 - - CASSLPRGGIKSSGNTIYF TGTGCCAGCAGCTTACCCCGCGGAGGGATCAAGAGCTCTGGAAACACCATATATTTT
TRBJ1-2 TRBV27 once - CASSLGSWVGYGYTF TGTGCCAGCAGTCTAGGCTCGTGGGTTGGCTATGGCTACACCTTC
TRBJ1-1 TRBV6-5 - - CASSYSWGTEAFF TGTGCCAGCAGTTACTCGTGGGGCACTGAAGCTTTCTTT
TRBJ2-3 TRBV28 - - CASSLSTPGTDTQYF TGTGCCAGCAGTTTATCGACCCCTGGGACAGATACGCAGTATTTT
TRBJ1-4 TRBV9 - - CASSGRGTNEKLFF TGTGCCAGCAGCGGAAGAGGGACTAATGAAAAACTGTTTTTT
TRBJ2-3 TRBV6-5 - TRBD1 CASTLSTGTVEQYF TGTGCCAGCACCTTATCAACTGGGACAGTGGAGCAGTATTTT
TRBJ1-2 TRBV5-3 - TRBD1 CARSRLRDRESYGYTF TGTGCCAGAAGTCGTCTCCGGGACAGGGAGTCCTATGGCTACACCTTC
TRBJ2-1 TRBV13 - - CASGGYNEQFF TGTGCCAGCGGGGGGTACAATGAGCAGTTCTTC
TRBJ1-2 TRBV7-9 - TRBD1 CASHNPRRQGVNGYTF TGTGCCAGCCACAACCCAAGAAGACAGGGGGTCAATGGCTACACCTTC
TRBJ2-7 TRBV11-2 - - CASSSTGASYEQYF TGTGCCAGCAGCTCGACGGGAGCCTCCTACGAGCAGTACTTC
TRBJ2-5 TRBV7-9 - - CAAEEETQYF TGTGCCGCCGAAGAAGAGACCCAGTACTTC
TRBJ2-6 TRBV11-2 - - CASSLAGQTSGANVLTF TGTGCCAGCAGTCTCGCCGGGCAGACCTCTGGGGCCAACGTCCTGACTTTC
TRBJ2-3 TRBV6-6 - - CAIYGASTDTQYF TGTGCCATATACGGGGCTAGCACAGATACGCAGTATTTT
TRBJ2-3 TRBV4-3 - - CASSQESPGFISTDTQYF TGCGCCAGCAGCCAAGAAAGTCCCGGCTTCATTAGCACAGATACGCAGTATTTT
TRBJ2-3 TRBV10-3 - TRBD1 CAISVWDRSTDTQYF TGTGCCATCAGTGTTTGGGACAGGAGCACAGATACGCAGTATTTT
TRBJ1-4 TRBV5-4 - TRBD1 CASRRGLGGREKLFF TGTGCCAGCAGACGTGGCCTAGGGGGCCGGGAAAAACTGTTTTTT
TRBJ1-2 TRBV5-1 - - CASTDTGIGYGYTF TGCGCCAGCACTGATACAGGGATCGGCTATGGCTACACCTTC
TRBJ1-1 TRBV27 - TRBD1 CASSPRGKLNTEAFF TGTGCCAGCAGTCCCAGGGGGAAGCTGAACACTGAAGCTTTCTTT
TRBJ1-5 TRBV5-1 - - CASSLGDHVNQPQHF TGCGCCAGCAGCTTGGGGGACCACGTCAATCAGCCCCAGCATTTT
TRBJ2-5 TRBV4-1 - - CASSLYSGETQYF TGCGCCAGCAGTTTGTATAGTGGAGAGACCCAGTACTTC
TRBJ1-2 TRBV14 - - CASSQVDGLGGYTF TGTGCCAGCAGCCAAGTAGACGGGTTGGGTGGCTACACCTTC
TRBJ2-1 TRBV18 once TRBD2 CASSPLAGGPYNEQFF TGTGCCAGCTCACCTTTAGCGGGGGGTCCCTACAATGAGCAGTTCTTC
TRBJ2-7 TRBV5-4 few TRBD2 CASSSGLGYEQYF TGTGCCAGCAGCTCTGGACTAGGATACGAGCAGTACTTC
TRBJ1-2 TRBV5-8 - TRBD1 CASSSGQGLWGYTF TGTGCCAGCAGCAGCGGACAGGGCCTCTGGGGCTACACCTTC
TRBJ1-1 TRBV7-8 - TRBD1 CASRHRQGPNTEAFF TGTGCCAGCAGGCACCGACAGGGCCCGAACACTGAAGCTTTCTTT
TRBJ2-3 TRBV21-1 - - CASTPSTSGGLEHATQYF TGTGCCAGCACCCCTTCGACTAGCGGGGGCCTAGAGCACGCTACGCAGTATTTT
TRBJ1-2 TRBV9 - TRBD1 CASSVRQGPYGYGYTF TGTGCCAGCAGCGTACGACAGGGTCCGTATGGCTATGGCTACACCTTC
TRBJ1-1 TRBV7-9 - - CASSLGSNPNTEAFF TGTGCCAGCAGCTTAGGGTCAAACCCAAACACTGAAGCTTTCTTT
TRBJ2-5 TRBV4-1 - - CASSQIQGREETQYF TGCGCCAGCAGCCAAATACAGGGTAGGGAAGAGACCCAGTACTTC
TRBJ1-2 TRBV6-5 few - CASSYSPDGGTGYTF TGTGCCAGCAGTTACTCCCCGGACGGGGGAACTGGCTACACCTTC
TRBJ1-1 TRBV14 - - CASSRRGTEAFF TGTGCCAGCAGTCGTCGGGGGACTGAAGCTTTCTTT
TRBJ2-7 TRBV3-1/TRBV3-2 - - CASSQDWSEQYF TGTGCCAGCAGCCAAGATTGGTCCGAGCAGTACTTC
TRBJ1-2 TRBV11-3 - - CASSLVGQGGYDGYTF TGTGCCAGCAGCTTAGTAGGACAAGGGGGTTACGATGGCTACACCTTC
TRBJ1-1 TRBV5-1 - - CASSLPNTEAFF TGCGCCAGCAGCTTGCCTAACACTGAAGCTTTCTTT
TRBJ2-1 TRBV4-1 - - CASSQEGGPPGNEQFF TGCGCCAGCAGCCAAGAAGGCGGACCGCCGGGGAATGAGCAGTTCTTC
TRBJ2-7 TRBV4-2 - - CASSRLRWDNSYEQYF TGTGCCAGCAGCCGGTTAAGATGGGACAACTCCTACGAGCAGTACTTC
TRBJ1-4 TRBV5-1 - TRBD1 CASSLKQGAQEKLFF TGCGCCAGCAGCTTGAAACAGGGGGCGCAAGAAAAACTGTTTTTT
TRBJ1-5 TRBV4-1 - - CASSLRREGNQPQHF TGCGCCAGCAGCCTTCGAAGAGAGGGGAATCAGCCCCAGCATTTT
TRBJ1-3 TRBV28 - - CASSHPTLGNTIYF TGTGCCAGCAGCCACCCCACCTTAGGAAACACCATATATTTT
TRBJ1-5 TRBV19 - - CASSMIGGGWQPQHF TGTGCCAGTAGTATGATTGGTGGGGGATGGCAGCCCCAGCATTTT
TRBJ2-1 TRBV5-4 - TRBD1 CASSFGQGTEQFF TGTGCCAGCAGCTTTGGACAGGGCACTGAGCAGTTCTTC
TRBJ1-6 TRBV5-5 - - CASSFSTNLNNSPLHF TGTGCCAGCAGCTTTTCAACTAACCTAAATAATTCACCCCTCCACTTT
TRBJ1-5 TRBV5-1 - - CASSFVGNQPQHF TGCGCCAGCAGCTTCGTGGGCAATCAGCCCCAGCATTTT
TRBJ1-1 TRBV19 - TRBD1 CGAGTDRGSTEAFF TGTGGGGCTGGAACGGACAGGGGTTCCACTGAAGCTTTCTTT
TRBJ1-1 TRBV9 - - CASDPGLAFF TGTGCCAGCGACCCAGGGCTGGCTTTCTTT